A selection of T cell receptor beta chains follows, all from one sample in a study of early T cells in non-severe SARS-CoV-2 infection. MiXCR, run by TCRdb on the 5' RACE reads, gives a single entry per CDR3 protein. Counted here are under 60,000 distinct CDR3 sequences, more than 9% occurring once; the ten biggest clones make up about 4.4%. The source material was whole blood. These TCRs come from an adult who was a healthcare worker with PCR-confirmed SARS-CoV-2 infection or an uninfected control (not recorded which). The CDR3 runs from the conserved cysteine through the conserved F or W. D genes are given only for firm matches. Clone size is shown for a subset of rows, as once, few, many or a class of expanded clone.

V gene: TRBV20-1; D gene: -; clone size: -; J gene: TRBJ2-3; CDR3 protein: CSARDTSVDTQYF; CDR3 DNA: TGCAGTGCTAGAGATACTAGTGTTGATACGCAGTATTTT
V gene: TRBV7-8; D gene: -; clone size: -; J gene: TRBJ2-5; CDR3 protein: CASSWVGETQYF; CDR3 DNA: TGTGCCAGCTCGTGGGTGGGCGAGACCCAGTACTTC
V gene: TRBV29-1; D gene: -; clone size: -; J gene: TRBJ2-1; CDR3 protein: CSVVGRFHNEQFF; CDR3 DNA: TGCAGCGTTGTGGGACGCTTCCACAATGAGCAGTTCTTC
V gene: TRBV15; D gene: TRBD1; clone size: few; J gene: TRBJ2-7; CDR3 protein: CATSREQIGTGRHEQYF; CDR3 DNA: TGTGCCACCAGCAGAGAACAAATCGGGACAGGGCGCCACGAGCAGTACTTC
V gene: TRBV18; D gene: TRBD1; clone size: few; J gene: TRBJ1-5; CDR3 protein: CASSAGTGGDQPQHF; CDR3 DNA: TGTGCCAGCTCAGCCGGGACAGGGGGAGATCAGCCCCAGCATTTT
V gene: TRBV6-5; D gene: TRBD1; clone size: many; J gene: TRBJ1-6; CDR3 protein: CASSYSTGQRNSPLHF; CDR3 DNA: TGTGCCAGCAGTTACTCTACGGGACAGCGTAATTCACCCCTCCACTTT
V gene: TRBV5-6; D gene: -; clone size: -; J gene: TRBJ2-7; CDR3 protein: CASSLYGGEQYF; CDR3 DNA: TGTGCCAGCAGCTTGTACGGCGGCGAGCAGTACTTC
V gene: TRBV7-2; D gene: -; clone size: many; J gene: TRBJ2-1; CDR3 protein: CASSLDRASSYNEQFF; CDR3 DNA: TGTGCCAGCAGCTTAGACCGGGCAAGCTCCTACAATGAGCAGTTCTTC
V gene: TRBV28; D gene: -; clone size: -; J gene: TRBJ2-2; CDR3 protein: CASRPTSGGYTGELFF; CDR3 DNA: TGTGCCAGCAGACCTACTAGTGGGGGGTACACCGGGGAGCTGTTTTTT
V gene: TRBV5-1; D gene: TRBD1; clone size: -; J gene: TRBJ1-2; CDR3 protein: CASSLAGTGAPDGYTF; CDR3 DNA: TGCGCCAGCAGCTTGGCCGGGACAGGGGCACCTGATGGCTACACCTTC
V gene: TRBV11-2; D gene: TRBD1; clone size: many; J gene: TRBJ1-1; CDR3 protein: CASSLRGRIDTEAFF; CDR3 DNA: TGTGCCAGCAGCCTTAGGGGGCGAATTGACACTGAAGCTTTCTTT
V gene: TRBV6-1; D gene: TRBD1; clone size: many; J gene: TRBJ2-1; CDR3 protein: CASSERDRALSYNEQFF; CDR3 DNA: TGTGCCAGCAGTGAGCGGGACAGGGCCCTCTCCTACAATGAGCAGTTCTTC
V gene: TRBV10-2; D gene: -; clone size: many; J gene: TRBJ2-7; CDR3 protein: CASGAGLTYEQYF; CDR3 DNA: TGCGCCAGCGGGGCGGGACTCACCTACGAGCAGTACTTC
V gene: TRBV20-1; D gene: -; clone size: -; J gene: TRBJ2-2; CDR3 protein: CSARRVTGELFF; CDR3 DNA: TGCAGTGCTAGGCGTGTGACCGGGGAGCTGTTTTTT
V gene: TRBV29-1; D gene: -; clone size: many; J gene: TRBJ2-7; CDR3 protein: CSAGPGAYEQYF; CDR3 DNA: TGCAGCGCCGGACCAGGTGCCTACGAGCAGTACTTC
V gene: TRBV11-2; D gene: TRBD1; clone size: few; J gene: TRBJ2-5; CDR3 protein: CASSSGGAGETQYF; CDR3 DNA: TGTGCCAGCAGCTCAGGGGGCGCCGGGGAGACCCAGTACTTC
V gene: TRBV29-1; D gene: -; clone size: -; J gene: TRBJ2-7; CDR3 protein: CSVVGPYEQYF; CDR3 DNA: TGCAGCGTTGTTGGACCCTACGAGCAGTACTTC